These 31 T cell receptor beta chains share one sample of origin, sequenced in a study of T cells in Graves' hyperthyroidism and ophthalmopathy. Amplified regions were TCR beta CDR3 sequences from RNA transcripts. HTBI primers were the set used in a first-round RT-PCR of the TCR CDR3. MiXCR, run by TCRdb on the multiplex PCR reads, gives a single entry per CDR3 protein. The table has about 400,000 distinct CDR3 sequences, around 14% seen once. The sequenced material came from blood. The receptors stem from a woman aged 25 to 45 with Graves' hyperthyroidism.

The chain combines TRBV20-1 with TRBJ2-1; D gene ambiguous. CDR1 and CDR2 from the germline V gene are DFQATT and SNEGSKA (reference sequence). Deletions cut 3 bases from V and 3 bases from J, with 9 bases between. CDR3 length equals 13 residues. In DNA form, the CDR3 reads TGCAGTGCTAGCCGTAGTGGCTACAATGAGCAGTTCTTC. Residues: CSASRSGYNEQFF.

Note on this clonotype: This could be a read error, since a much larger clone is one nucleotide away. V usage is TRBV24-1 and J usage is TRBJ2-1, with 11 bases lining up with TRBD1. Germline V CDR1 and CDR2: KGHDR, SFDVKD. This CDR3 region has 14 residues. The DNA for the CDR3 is TGTGCCACGAGTGGACAGGGGGCTACTGATGAGCAGTTCTTC. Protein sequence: CATSGQGATDEQFF.

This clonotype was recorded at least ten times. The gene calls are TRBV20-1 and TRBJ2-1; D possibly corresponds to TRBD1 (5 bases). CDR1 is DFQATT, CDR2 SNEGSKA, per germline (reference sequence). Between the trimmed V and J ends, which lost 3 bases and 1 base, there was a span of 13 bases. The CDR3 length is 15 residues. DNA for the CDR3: TGCAGTGCTAGTAGGGGTACTATATCCTACAATGAGCAGTTCTTC. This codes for CSASRGTISYNEQFF.

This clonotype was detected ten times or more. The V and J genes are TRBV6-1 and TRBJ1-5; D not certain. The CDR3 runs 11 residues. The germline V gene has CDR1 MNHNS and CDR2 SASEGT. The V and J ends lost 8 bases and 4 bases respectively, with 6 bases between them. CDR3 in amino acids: CASFGNQPQHF. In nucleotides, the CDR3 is TGTGCCAGCTTCGGTAATCAGCCCCAGCATTTT.

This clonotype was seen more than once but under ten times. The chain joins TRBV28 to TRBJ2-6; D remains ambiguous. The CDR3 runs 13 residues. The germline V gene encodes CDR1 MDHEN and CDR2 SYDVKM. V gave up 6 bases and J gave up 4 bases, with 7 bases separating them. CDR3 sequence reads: CASRLQGANVLTF. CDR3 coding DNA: TGTGCCAGCAGACTTCAAGGGGCCAACGTCCTGACTTTC.

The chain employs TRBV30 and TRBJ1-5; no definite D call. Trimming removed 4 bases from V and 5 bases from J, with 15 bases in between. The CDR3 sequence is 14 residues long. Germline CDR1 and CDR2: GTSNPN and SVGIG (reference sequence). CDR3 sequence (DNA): TGTGCCTGGAATCCCGTTGGGATAGATCAGCCCCAGCATTTT. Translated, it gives CAWNPVGIDQPQHF.

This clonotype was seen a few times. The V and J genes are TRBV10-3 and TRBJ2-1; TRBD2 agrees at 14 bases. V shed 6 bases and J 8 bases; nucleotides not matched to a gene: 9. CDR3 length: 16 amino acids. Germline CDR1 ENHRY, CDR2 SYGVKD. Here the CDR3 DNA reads TGTGCCATCAGCTACGCCGGGACTAGCGGGAGCTATGAGCAGTTCTTC. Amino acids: CAISYAGTSGSYEQFF.

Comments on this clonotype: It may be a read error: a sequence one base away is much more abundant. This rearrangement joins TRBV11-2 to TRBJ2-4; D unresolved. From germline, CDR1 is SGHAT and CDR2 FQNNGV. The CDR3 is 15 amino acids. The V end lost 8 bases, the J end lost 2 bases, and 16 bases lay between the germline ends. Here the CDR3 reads CASETPPLTKNIQYF. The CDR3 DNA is TGTGCCAGCGAAACACCTCCCCTTACCAAAAACATTCAGTACTTC.

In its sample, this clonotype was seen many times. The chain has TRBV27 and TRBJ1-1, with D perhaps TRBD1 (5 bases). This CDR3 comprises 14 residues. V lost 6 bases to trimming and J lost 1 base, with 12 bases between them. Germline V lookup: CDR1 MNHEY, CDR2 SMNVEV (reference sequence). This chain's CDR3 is CASSLGTWNTEAFF. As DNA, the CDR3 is TGTGCCAGCAGCCTCGGGACGTGGAACACTGAAGCTTTCTTT.

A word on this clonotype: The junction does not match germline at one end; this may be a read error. CDR3 protein: CASGLAREGDNEQFF. As DNA, the CDR3 is TGTGCCAGCGGCTTGGCCAGGGAAGGAGACAATGAGCAGTTCTTC. The chain carries TRBV5-6 and TRBJ2-1; perhaps TRBD1 as D (5 bases). CDR3 length equals 15 residues. CDR1 and CDR2 (germline): SGHDT, YYEEEE.

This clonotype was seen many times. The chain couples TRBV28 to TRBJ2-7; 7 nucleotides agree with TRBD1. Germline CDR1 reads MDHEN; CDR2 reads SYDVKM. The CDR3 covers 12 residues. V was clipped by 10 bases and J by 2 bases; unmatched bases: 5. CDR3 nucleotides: TGTGCCACCCTAGGGACAGCCTACGAGCAGTACTTC. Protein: CATLGTAYEQYF.

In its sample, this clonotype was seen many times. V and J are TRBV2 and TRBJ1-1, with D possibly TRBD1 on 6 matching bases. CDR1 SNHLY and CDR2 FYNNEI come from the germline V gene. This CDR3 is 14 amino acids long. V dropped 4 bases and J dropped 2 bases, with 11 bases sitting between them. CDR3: CASSALGGNTEAFF. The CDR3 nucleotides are TGTGCCAGCAGTGCGTTGGGGGGCAACACTGAAGCTTTCTTT.

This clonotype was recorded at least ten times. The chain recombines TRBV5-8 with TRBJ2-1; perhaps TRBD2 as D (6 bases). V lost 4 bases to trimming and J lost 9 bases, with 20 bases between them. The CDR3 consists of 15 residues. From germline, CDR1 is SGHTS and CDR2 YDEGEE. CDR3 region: CASSRGDLNSGEQFF. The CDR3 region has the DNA TGTGCCAGCAGCCGAGGGGACTTAAATTCTGGTGAGCAGTTCTTC.

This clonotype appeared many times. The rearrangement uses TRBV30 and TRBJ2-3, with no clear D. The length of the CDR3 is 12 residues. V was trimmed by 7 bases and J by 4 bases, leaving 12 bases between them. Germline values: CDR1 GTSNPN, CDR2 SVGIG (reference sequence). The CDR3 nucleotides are TGTGCCTTCTCAATGTCCGCAGATACGCAGTATTTT. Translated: CAFSMSADTQYF.

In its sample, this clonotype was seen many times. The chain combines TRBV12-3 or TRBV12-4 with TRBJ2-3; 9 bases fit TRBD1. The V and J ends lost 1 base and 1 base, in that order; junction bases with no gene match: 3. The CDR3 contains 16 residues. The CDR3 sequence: CASSLDRTGGTDTQYF. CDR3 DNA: TGTGCCAGCAGTTTAGACCGGACAGGGGGCACAGATACGCAGTATTTT.

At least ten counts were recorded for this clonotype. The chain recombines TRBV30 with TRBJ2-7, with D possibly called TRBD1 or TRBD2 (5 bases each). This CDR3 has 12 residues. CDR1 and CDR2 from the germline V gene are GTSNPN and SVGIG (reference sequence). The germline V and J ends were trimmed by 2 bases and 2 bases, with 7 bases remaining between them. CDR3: CAWSLGAYEQYF. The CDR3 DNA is TGTGCCTGGAGTCTGGGGGCCTACGAGCAGTACTTC. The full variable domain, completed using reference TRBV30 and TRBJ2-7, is SQTIHQWPATLVQPVGSPLSLECTVEGTSNPNLYWYRQAAGRGLQLLFYSVGIGQISSEVPQNLSASRPQDRQFILSSKKLLLSDSGFYLCAWSLGAYEQYFGPGTRLTVT.

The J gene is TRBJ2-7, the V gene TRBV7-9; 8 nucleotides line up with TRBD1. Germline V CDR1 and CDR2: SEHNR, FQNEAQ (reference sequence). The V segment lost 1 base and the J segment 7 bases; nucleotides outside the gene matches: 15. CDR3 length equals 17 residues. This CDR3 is CASSLESGRGPSFEQYF. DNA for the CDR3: TGTGCCAGCAGCTTAGAATCCGGCAGGGGGCCTTCTTTTGAGCAGTACTTC.

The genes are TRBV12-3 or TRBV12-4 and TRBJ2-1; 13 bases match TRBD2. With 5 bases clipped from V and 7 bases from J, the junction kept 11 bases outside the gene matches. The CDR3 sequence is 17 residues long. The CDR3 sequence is CASSELRTSGSENEQFF. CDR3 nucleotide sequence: TGTGCCAGCAGTGAACTTAGGACTAGCGGGAGTGAGAATGAGCAGTTCTTC.

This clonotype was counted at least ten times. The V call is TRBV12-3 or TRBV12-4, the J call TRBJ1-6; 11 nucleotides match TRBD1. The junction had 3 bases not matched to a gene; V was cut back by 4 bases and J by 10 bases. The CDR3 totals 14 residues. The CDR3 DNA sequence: TGTGCCAGCAGTTCGGACAGGGGGCAGTCACCCCTCCACTTT. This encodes CASSSDRGQSPLHF.

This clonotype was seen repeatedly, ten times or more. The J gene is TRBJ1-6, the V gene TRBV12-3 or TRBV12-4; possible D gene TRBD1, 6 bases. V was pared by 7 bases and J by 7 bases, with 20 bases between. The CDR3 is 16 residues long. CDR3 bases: TGTGCCAGCACCGTAAGAATCGGACAGACGAATTCACCCCTCCACTTT. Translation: CASTVRIGQTNSPLHF.

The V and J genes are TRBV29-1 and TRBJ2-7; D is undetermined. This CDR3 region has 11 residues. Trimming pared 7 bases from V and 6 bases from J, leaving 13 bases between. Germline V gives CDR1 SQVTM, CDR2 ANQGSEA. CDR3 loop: CSGTTGAEQYF. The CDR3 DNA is TGCAGCGGGACCACTGGAGCCGAGCAGTACTTC.

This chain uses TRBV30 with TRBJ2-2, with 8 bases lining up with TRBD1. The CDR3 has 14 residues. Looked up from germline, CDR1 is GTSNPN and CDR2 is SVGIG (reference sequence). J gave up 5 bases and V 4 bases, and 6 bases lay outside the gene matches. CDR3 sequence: CAWTAGGGTGELFF. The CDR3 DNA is TGTGCCTGGACGGCAGGGGGCGGGACCGGGGAGCTGTTTTTT.

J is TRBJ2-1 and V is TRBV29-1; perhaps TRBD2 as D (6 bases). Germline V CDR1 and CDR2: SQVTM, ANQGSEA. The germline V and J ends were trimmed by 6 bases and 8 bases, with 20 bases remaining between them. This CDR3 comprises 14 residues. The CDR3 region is CSVAPTSLEDEQFF. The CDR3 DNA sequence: TGCAGCGTGGCCCCGACTAGTCTGGAAGATGAGCAGTTCTTC.

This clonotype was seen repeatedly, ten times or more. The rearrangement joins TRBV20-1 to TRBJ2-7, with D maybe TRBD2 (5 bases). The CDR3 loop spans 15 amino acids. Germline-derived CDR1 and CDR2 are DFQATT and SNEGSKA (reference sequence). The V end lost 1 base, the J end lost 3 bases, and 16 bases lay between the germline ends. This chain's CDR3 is CSARVPEAGRYEQYF. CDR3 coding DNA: TGCAGTGCTAGAGTCCCGGAGGCAGGACGCTACGAGCAGTACTTC.

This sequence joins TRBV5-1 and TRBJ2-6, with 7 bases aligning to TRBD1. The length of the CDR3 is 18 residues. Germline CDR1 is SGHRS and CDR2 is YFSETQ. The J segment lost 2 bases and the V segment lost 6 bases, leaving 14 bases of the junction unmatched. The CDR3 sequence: CASTRPRTGDPGANVLTF. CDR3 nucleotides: TGCGCCAGCACACGACCGAGAACAGGGGACCCTGGGGCCAACGTCCTGACTTTC.

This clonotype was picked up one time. The CDR3 DNA is TGTGCCAGCAGTTACGATAGATGGGTGCGAAAACTGTTTTTT. Translation gives CASSYDRWVRKLFF. The chain has TRBV6-5 and TRBJ1-4; D is undetermined. This CDR3 has 14 amino acids. The V and J ends lost 2 bases and 10 bases respectively, with 14 bases between them. Per germline, CDR1 MNHEY and CDR2 SVGAGI.

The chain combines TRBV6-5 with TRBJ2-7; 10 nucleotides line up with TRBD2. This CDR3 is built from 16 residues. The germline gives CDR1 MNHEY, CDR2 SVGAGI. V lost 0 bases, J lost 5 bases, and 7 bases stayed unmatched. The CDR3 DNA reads TGTGCCAGCAGTTACTCGAGGCGAACTAGCGGGAACGAGCAGTACTTC. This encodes CASSYSRRTSGNEQYF.

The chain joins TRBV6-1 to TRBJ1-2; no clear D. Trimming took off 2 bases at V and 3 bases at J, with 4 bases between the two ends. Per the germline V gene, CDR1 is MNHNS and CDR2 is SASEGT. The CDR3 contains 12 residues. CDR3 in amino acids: CASSEPDYGYTF. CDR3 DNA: TGTGCCAGCAGTGAACCAGACTATGGCTACACCTTC.

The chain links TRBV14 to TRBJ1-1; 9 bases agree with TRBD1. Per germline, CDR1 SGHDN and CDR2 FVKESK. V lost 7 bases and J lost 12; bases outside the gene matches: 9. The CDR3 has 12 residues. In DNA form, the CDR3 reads TGTGCCAGCAAAGACAGGGGGGGTGAGACTTTCTTT. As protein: CASKDRGGETFF.

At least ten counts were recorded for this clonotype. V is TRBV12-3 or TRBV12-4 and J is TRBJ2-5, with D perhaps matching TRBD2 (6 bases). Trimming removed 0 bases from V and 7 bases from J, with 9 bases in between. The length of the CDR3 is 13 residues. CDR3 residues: CASSLALGGTQYF. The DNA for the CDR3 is TGTGCCAGCAGTTTAGCTCTGGGGGGGACCCAGTACTTC.

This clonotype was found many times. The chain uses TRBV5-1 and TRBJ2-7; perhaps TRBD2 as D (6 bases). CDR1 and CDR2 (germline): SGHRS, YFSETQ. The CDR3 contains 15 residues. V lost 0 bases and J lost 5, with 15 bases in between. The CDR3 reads CASSLEVAVVNEQYF. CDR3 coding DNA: TGCGCCAGCAGCTTGGAGGTAGCGGTGGTCAACGAGCAGTACTTC.